This TCR beta chain was sequenced for a study of blood T cells in healthy people across ages. This CDR3 is built from 15 residues. CDR1 and CDR2 (germline): SGHRS, YFSETQ. Primers used in a second PCR of about 7 to 12 cycles were a sample-barcoded 5' primer and a J-beta primer mix. TCRdb used MiXCR to reprocess the 5' RACE reads, holding one entry per CDR3 protein. The repertoire includes over 700,000 distinct CDR3 sequences, 20% to 25% of them detected once, and roughly a tenth sits in the top ten. These data also featured in a second study, about T cells of mothers and their children.

Sequencing input: blood. This chain joins TRBV5-1 and TRBJ2-5; 9 bases are a match to TRBD1. The J call may be mistaken, given a closer DNA end match to TRBJ2-7. This receptor was obtained from a boy aged 5 to 17 in good health. The DNA for the CDR3 is TGCGCCAGCAGTTGGGCCGGACAGGGGTCGGACGAGCAGTACTTC. This translates into CASSWAGQGSDEQYF.